This T cell receptor beta chain was observed in a study of T-cell reconstitution after alpha-beta-depleted transplantation in children. Preparation of the TCRbeta library was carried out with unique molecular identifiers. TCRdb re-called the PCR reads through MiXCR, storing one row per CDR3 protein. The sample yields about 91,000 distinct CDR3 sequences, about 8% seen once. This clonotype was picked up many times. The CDR3 extends over 12 amino acids. With 5 bases removed from V and 3 bases from J, the gap between germline ends came to 7 bases. The chain joins TRBV12-3 or TRBV12-4 to TRBJ1-1; the D gene is possibly TRBD1 (6 bases). The sequence was obtained from a human donor who donated a stem cell graft to a child with congenital amegakaryocytic thrombocytopenia. The starting material was PBMCs from the stem cell graft donor, obtained from the stem cell graft. CDR3 DNA sequence: TGTGCCAGCAGTCCAGGGGACACTGAAGCTTTCTTT. Its translation: CASSPGDTEAFF.